This record covers a single TCR beta chain. The antigen is unknown. Pooling was applied to second doses at about 4 or about 12 weeks. The data stem from a study of T cell responses to AZD1222 COVID-19 vaccine. This CDR3 comprises 21 residues. Germline trimming cut 2 bases from V and 3 bases from J; bases unmatched to any gene: 15. The germline gives CDR1 SGDLS, CDR2 YYNGEE. General study findings and limits: Scientists sampled the repertoires only once the peak T cell response had passed. Rises in breadth and depth of Spike-specific TCRs came after two AZD1222 doses.

TCRdb keeps only in-frame clones here, not all; method: immunoSEQ multiplex PCR. The table records tens of thousands of clones, roughly four fifths of them present only once. The gene calls are TRBV9 and TRBJ2-1, with 15 bases identical to TRBD2. The sequence came from an adult who received the AZD1222 COVID-19 vaccine. The input for sequencing was peripheral blood, taken 28 days after the second AZD1222 dose. CDR3 region: CASSVYEDTLGLAGGYNEQFF. The DNA for the CDR3 is TGTGCCAGCAGCGTTTACGAGGACACGTTGGGACTAGCGGGAGGCTACAATGAGCAGTTCTTC.